This TCR beta chain was profiled in a study of T-cell memory formation after mild COVID-19 (dated by TCRdb to the early 2020s). Regarding the study in general: TCR sequence clusters from the two donors were largely donor specific. In a couple of donors, T-cell clones that expanded and contracted after mild COVID-19 were followed by sequencing TCRalpha and TCRbeta repertoires longitudinally. Two young, previously healthy adult volunteers, one female and one male, were included in the cohort.

There are a few counts of this clonotype. Its binding antigen is unknown. No base quality values were provided; no much bigger clone lies one nucleotide off. TCRdb names Illumina NovaSeq 6000 as the instrument used. TCRalpha and TCRbeta cDNA libraries were constructed by 5'RACE with constant-segment primers, with sample barcodes and unique molecular identifiers being introduced. Trizol reagent was used to extract RNA from every sample. Amplification of the libraries took two PCR steps, and the second step added a second sample barcode plus Illumina TruSeq adapters. The libraries were sequenced on an Illumina NovaSeq using 2 x 150 bp paired-end reads. The authors' pipeline ran thus. Demultiplexing of reads and collapsing into UMI-guided consensus sequences were performed with migec v1.2.7. With mixcr v2.1.11, UMI consensuses were aligned to TRA and TRB V and J templates and assembled into clonotypes. Expanded or contracted clonotypes were those called significant by both edgeR and NoisET, with noise models trained on biological replicates. For edgeR calls, the cutoffs were a false discovery rate-adjusted p below 0.01 and a log2 fold-change threshold of 1. PCA with hierarchical clustering of max-normalized trajectories of the 1000 most abundant clonotypes was used as exploratory dynamics analysis. Separately sequenced CD4+ and CD8+ repertoires were used to assign the CD4 or CD8 phenotype of responding clones. TCRdb ran its own pipeline on the public reads, namely fastp trimming at Q25 and MiXCR clone calling, and kept in-frame beta chains. Rows with a matching CDR3 protein are joined into one entry that keeps the most common DNA and genes. The V and J calls were not made by the authors but by TCRdb's processing. This sample lists roughly 52,000 distinct CDR3 sequences; approximately 6.6% were detected once. The ten largest account for roughly 1.5% of the sample.

What the study reported, not specific to this receptor: Contracting CD4+ clones were found mainly in CM and EM memory subsets, while CD8+ clones were enriched in EMRA. SARS-CoV-2 specificity was not confirmed for the second-wave clones peaking on day 37. Clones that contracted from day 15 to 85 showed balanced CD4/CD8 phenotypes, whereas a second wave of clones that expanded from day 15 to 37 leaned towards CD4+. Some responding clones were found in pre-infection memory, which suggests that pre-existing cross-reactive memory T cells took part in the SARS-CoV-2 response. Only a couple of mild cases were covered in the study, and larger cohorts including severe cases with pre-infection samples were considered necessary.

V is cut by 4 bases and J by 8 bases, and the space between the germline ends is 31 bases. From its cysteine to its phenylalanine, the CDR3 spans 19 amino acids. Left in the record is the CDR3 DNA by itself, 57 bases read in frame from the first base. According to the germline V gene, CDR1 reads SGHRS and CDR2 reads YFSETQ. PBMCs were isolated by Ficoll-Paque density gradient centrifugation. Input material: PBMCs or a T cell subset sorted from them (not recorded which). This sequence uses TRBV5-1 and TRBJ2-1, with the D segment possibly TRBD1 or TRBD2, each aligning over 7 bases. This receptor was taken from a young man who had mild COVID-19 (a few samples of this study predate the infection). The sample titles of this study are shuffled in the database, so cell type and time point are left out; the donor was told from shared clones. The sequenced DNA is TGCGCCAGCAGCCCTATCGGGGGCTCAAGCGGGGACAGTGTCTATGAGCAGTTCTTC. Its protein reads: CASSPIGGSSGDSVYEQFF. The CDR3, completed at both ends by the reference TRBV5-1 and TRBJ2-1 genes, gives the full variable domain KAGVTQTPRYLIKTRGQQVTLSCSPISGHRSVSWYQQTPGQGLQFLFEYFSETQRNKGNFPGRFSGRQFSNSRSEMNVSTLELGDSALYLCASSPIGGSSGDSVYEQFFGPGTRLTVL.